Presented here are 20 T cell receptor beta chains from one specimen sequenced in a study of cytomegalovirus exposure and HLA in healthy donors. PCR involved 60 Vbeta and 13 Jbeta primers. Using immunoSEQ multiplex PCR, the repertoire was profiled, and TCRdb retains in-frame clones only, with some absent. The repertoire has fewer than 95,000 clones, 65% to 85% of them found once; the top ten carry roughly 16%. The sample taken for sequencing was PBMCs. Receptors were obtained from a middle-aged woman in good health and CMV-seropositive.

V is TRBV30 and J is TRBJ1-3, with TRBD1 matching 7 bases. Per germline, CDR1 GTSNPN and CDR2 SVGIG (reference sequence). Unmatched junction bases numbered 8, after V lost 6 bases and J lost 3 bases. The CDR3 extends over 14 amino acids. The CDR3, as DNA: TGTGCCTGTCCACAGGGGTTGGGTGGAAACACCATATATTTT. It yields the protein CACPQGLGGNTIYF. Full variable domain (outside the CDR3, taken from reference TRBV30 and TRBJ1-3): SQTIHQWPATLVQPVGSPLSLECTVEGTSNPNLYWYRQAAGRGLQLLFYSVGIGQISSEVPQNLSASRPQDRQFILSSKKLLLSDSGFYLCACPQGLGGNTIYFGEGSWLTVV.

This clone was counted between two and nine times. The genes are TRBV5-5 and TRBJ2-1, with 9 bases aligning to TRBD2. Germline V gene lookup returns CDR1 SGHKS and CDR2 YYEKEE (reference sequence). The CDR3 length is 14 residues. The trim removed 3 bases at V and 10 bases at J, leaving 8 bases unmatched. The CDR3, as DNA: TGTGCCAGCAGCTCTCTTAGCGGGAGCCGGGAGCAGTTCTTC. This gives the protein CASSSLSGSREQFF.

In this sample, this clone turned up once. The chain is built from TRBV9 and TRBJ2-1; 7 bases are shared with TRBD1. CDR1 is SGDLS and CDR2 is YYNGEE in the germline V gene. The CDR3 has 15 amino acids. With 3 bases clipped from V and 7 bases from J, the junction kept 10 bases outside the gene matches. The CDR3 DNA reads as TGTGCCAGCAGCGGTGACAGGGATGGGTGGAATGAGCAGTTCTTC. It is translated as CASSGDRDGWNEQFF.

With regard to this clone: Other DNA sequences in the sample encode the same CDR3. J is TRBJ2-7 and V is TRBV7-9, with 7 bases aligning to TRBD1. The V segment lost 3 bases and the J segment 3 bases; nucleotides outside the gene matches: 2. The CDR3 runs 13 residues. CDR1 and CDR2 from the germline V gene are SEHNR and FQNEAQ (reference sequence). CDR3 coding DNA: TGTGCCAGCAGCTTTGGGGACAGCTACGAGCAGTACTTC. As protein: CASSFGDSYEQYF.

This chain uses TRBV7-3 with TRBJ2-5; 8 bases line up with TRBD2. V was pared by 2 bases and J by 5 bases, with 7 bases of the junction left unmatched. The CDR3 covers 15 residues. Germline V gene sequence: CDR1 SGHTA, CDR2 FQGTGA. The CDR3: CASSLDFGTSETQYF. The CDR3, as DNA: TGTGCCAGCAGCTTAGACTTCGGGACTAGTGAGACCCAGTACTTC. The whole variable domain, remainder taken from reference TRBV7-3 and TRBJ2-5, is GAGVSQTPSNKVTEKGKYVELRCDPISGHTALYWYRQSLGQGPEFLIYFQGTGAADDSGLPNDRFFAVRPEGSVSTLKIQRTERGDSAVYLCASSLDFGTSETQYFGPGTRLLVL.

This clone was seen a few times. The rearrangement joins TRBV29-1 to TRBJ2-1, with 9 bases lining up with TRBD2. Looked up from germline, CDR1 is SQVTM and CDR2 is ANQGSEA. The length of the CDR3 is 14 residues. J lost 5 bases, V lost 7 bases, and 9 bases had no gene match. The CDR3 region is CSAGAGGTHNEQFF. The CDR3 DNA follows: TGCAGCGCCGGAGCGGGAGGAACCCACAATGAGCAGTTCTTC.

This CDR3 reads CASSLARGKLFF. CDR3 nucleotide sequence: TGTGCCAGCAGCTTGGCCCGAGGAAAACTGTTTTTT. The chain carries TRBV5-4 and TRBJ1-4; no reliable D call. V was trimmed by 0 bases and J by 10 bases, leaving 7 bases between them. The germline CDR1 and CDR2 sequences are SGHNT and YYREEE (reference sequence). The CDR3 contains 12 residues.

With respect to this clone: An end of the junction does not agree with germline; a read error may underlie this. The chain uses TRBV28 and TRBJ2-7; the match to TRBD2 covers 16 bases. The CDR3 extends over 20 amino acids. From germline, CDR1 is MDHEN and CDR2 SYDVKM. In nucleotides, the CDR3 is TGTGCCAGCAGTAACACGAGGGGACTAGCGGGAGGGCTAGGCTCCGACGAGCAGTACTTC. Translating it yields CASSNTRGLAGGLGSDEQYF.

The J gene is TRBJ2-2, the V gene TRBV9, with D unresolved. Germline CDR1 and CDR2: SGDLS and YYNGEE. V lost 6 bases, J lost 1 base, and 4 bases lay in between. The CDR3 contains 12 residues. The CDR3 here is CASNRNTGELFF. DNA of the CDR3: TGTGCCAGCAATCGGAACACCGGGGAGCTGTTTTTT. Drawing the rest from reference TRBV9 and TRBJ2-2, the complete variable domain is DSGVTQTPKHLITATGQRVTLRCSPRSGDLSVYWYQQSLDQGLQFLIQYYNGEERAKGNILERFSAQQFPDLHSELNLSSLELGDSALYFCASNRNTGELFFGEGSRLTVL.

The chain recombines TRBV9 with TRBJ2-7; 11 bases map to TRBD1. Germline-derived CDR1 and CDR2 are SGDLS and YYNGEE. The CDR3 has 15 residues. V shed 2 bases and J 5 bases; nucleotides not matched to a gene: 6. CDR3 residues: CASSVGWTGGNEQYF. For the CDR3, the DNA is TGTGCCAGCAGCGTTGGTTGGACAGGGGGCAACGAGCAGTACTTC.

In its sample, this clone was seen once. V gene TRBV6-5 combines with J gene TRBJ2-3; D uncertain. Trimming left V 0 bases short and J 3 bases short, with 10 bases between. The CDR3 totals 15 residues. Germline V gene data show CDR1 as MNHEY and CDR2 as SVGAGI. CDR3 DNA sequence: TGTGCCAGCAGTTACTCTGGCCTCACAACAGATACGCAGTATTTT. It translates to CASSYSGLTTDTQYF.

V gene TRBV27 combines with J gene TRBJ2-1; 8 positions agree with TRBD2. Unmatched junction bases numbered 21, after V lost 9 bases and J lost 8 bases. Looked up from germline, CDR1 is MNHEY and CDR2 is SMNVEV (reference sequence). This CDR3 is 17 amino acids long. The CDR3 loop is CASGGGQLGGARDEQFF. CDR3 nucleotide sequence: TGTGCCAGTGGGGGCGGCCAGCTCGGGGGGGCCAGGGATGAGCAGTTCTTC.

Written as DNA, the CDR3 is TGTGCCAGCAGCGTGGGACAGGGCCTCAATGAGCAGTTCTTC. This codes for CASSVGQGLNEQFF. The J gene is TRBJ2-1, the V gene TRBV9, with 9 bases lining up with TRBD1. The CDR3 loop spans 14 amino acids. Germline CDR1 is SGDLS and CDR2 is YYNGEE. Trimming removed 2 bases from V and 6 bases from J; junction bases left unmatched: 3.

The V and J genes are TRBV7-2 and TRBJ2-4; TRBD2 agrees at 8 bases. V shed 2 bases, J shed 1 base, and the junction held 7 bases outside the gene matches. The CDR3 contains 17 residues. Looked up from germline, CDR1 is SGHTA and CDR2 is FQGNSA. The CDR3 loop is CASSLRAGGTAKNIQYF. CDR3 DNA sequence: TGTGCCAGCAGCTTAAGGGCGGGAGGAACGGCCAAAAACATTCAGTACTTC. Full variable domain (rest looked up from reference TRBV7-2 and TRBJ2-4): GAGVSQSPSNKVTEKGKDVELRCDPISGHTALYWYRQSLGQGLEFLIYFQGNSAPDKSGLPSDRFSAERTGGSVSTLTIQRTQQEDSAVYLCASSLRAGGTAKNIQYFGAGTRLSVL.

This clone has only a few counts. One junction end disagrees with the germline gene, perhaps due to a read error. Other DNA sequences in the sample encode the same CDR3. The chain combines TRBV10-3 with TRBJ1-4; possibly TRBD1 for D (5 bases). The germline gives CDR1 ENHRY, CDR2 SYGVKD. There are 16 residues in the CDR3. The CDR3: CAISERLTVNNEKLFF. In DNA, the CDR3 is TGTGCCATCAGTGAACGGCTGACAGTCAACAATGAAAAGCTGTTTTTT.

The chain recombines TRBV19 with TRBJ1-5; TRBD1 is a possible D gene (5 bases). CDR3 size: 13 residues. Germline assignment: CDR1 LNHDA and CDR2 SQIVND (reference sequence). The V and J ends lost 3 bases and 5 bases respectively, with 8 bases between them. The DNA of the CDR3 is TGTGCCAGTAGTATGGGACTTGATCAGCCCCAGCATTTT. Translating gives CASSMGLDQPQHF. The full variable domain, completed using reference TRBV19 and TRBJ1-5, is DGGITQSPKYLFRKEGQNVTLSCEQNLNHDAMYWYRQDPGQGLRLIYYSQIVNDFQKGDIAEGYSVSREKKESFPLTVTSAQKNPTAFYLCASSMGLDQPQHFGDGTRLSIL.

This clone was recorded at least ten times. The gene calls are TRBV5-4 and TRBJ1-1; a weak D match, TRBD1 (5 bases). Germline V lookup: CDR1 SGHNT, CDR2 YYREEE (reference sequence). The CDR3 is 13 residues long. Trimming left V 4 bases short and J 3 bases short, with 10 bases between. The CDR3 is CASSPGGDTEAFF. CDR3 DNA: TGTGCCAGCAGCCCTGGAGGGGACACTGAAGCTTTCTTT.

The J gene is TRBJ2-6, the V gene TRBV5-6; no definite D call. The germline V gene has CDR1 SGHDT and CDR2 YYEEEE. Trimming took 2 bases from V and 0 from J, leaving 3 bases between them. The CDR3 totals 14 residues. DNA for the CDR3: TGTGCCAGCAGCTTTTACTCTGGGGCCAACGTCCTGACTTTC. It yields the protein CASSFYSGANVLTF.

CDR3 sequence: CSAPSNTEAFF. CDR3 DNA: TGCAGTGCCCCCTCGAACACTGAAGCTTTCTTT. The chain is built from TRBV20-1 and TRBJ1-1, with D unclear. Germline V lookup: CDR1 DFQATT, CDR2 SNEGSKA (reference sequence). Trimming pared 6 bases from V and 1 base from J, leaving 6 bases between. CDR3 length: 11 residues.

J is TRBJ1-4 and V is TRBV11-2; a possible D gene is TRBD1 (6 bases). The V and J ends lost 1 base and 8 bases respectively, with 17 bases between them. Per germline, CDR1 SGHAT and CDR2 FQNNGV. This CDR3 contains 16 residues. DNA of the CDR3: TGTGCCAGCAGCTTAGCCCCCGGGACAAAAGGGGAAAAACTGTTTTTT. This codes for CASSLAPGTKGEKLFF.